Listed below are T cell receptor beta chains from one sample, sequenced in a study of human T cells and chemical hapten exposure. Using its own MiXCR run on the RACE reads, TCRdb lists one record per CDR3 protein. The sample consists of 75,000 to 90,000 distinct CDR3 sequences, 11% of them appearing once. The material sequenced was whole blood, taken in connection with sensitization to the hapten diphenylcyclopropenone (DPC). The receptors here all came from a woman between 45 and 65 years old with alopecia areata. Some clones in this sample may be carry-over from other donors' samples. CDR3s include the opening cysteine and the closing phenylalanine or tryptophan. D genes are given only for firm matches. Rows give clone size only sometimes, using once, few, many, or a class for an expanded clone.

TRBJ2-7 TRBV29-1 - - TGCAGCGTTGAACACTCCGCAGACGAGCAGTACTTC CSVEHSADEQYF
TRBJ2-2 TRBV29-1 many - TGCAGCGTCGCACAAAGGAGGACCGGGGAGCTGTTTTTT CSVAQRRTGELFF
TRBJ2-1 TRBV3-1 - TRBD2 TGTGCCAGCAGGCCTAGCGGGAGCAGGTACAATGAGCAGTTCTTC CASRPSGSRYNEQFF
TRBJ2-7 TRBV10-2 many - TGCGCCAGCTCCAACGGGTGGGGCTACGAGCAATACTTC CASSNGWGYEQYF
TRBJ1-6 TRBV5-5 many - TGTGCCAGCAGCTTGGACGTAAATAATTCACCCCTCCACTTT CASSLDVNNSPLHF
TRBJ1-2 TRBV12-3/TRBV12-4 many TRBD1 TGTGCCAGCAGCACCCCTACAGGGGTGAGAGGCTACACCTTC CASSTPTGVRGYTF
TRBJ2-1 TRBV29-1 - TRBD1 TGCAGCGTTGAAGATCCGACAGGGGTAGGGAATGAGCAGTTCTTC CSVEDPTGVGNEQFF
TRBJ2-7 TRBV29-1 many TRBD2 TGCAGCGTTAGGGTAGCGGGAGGCTACGAGCAGTACTTC CSVRVAGGYEQYF
TRBJ1-1 TRBV2 many - TGTGCCAGCAGTGAGGGTCAAGAAGCTTTCTTT CASSEGQEAFF
TRBJ2-7 TRBV20-1 - TRBD2 TGCAGTGCTAGGGAGGGACTAGCGCAGCAGTACTTC CSAREGLAQQYF
TRBJ2-1 TRBV7-3 - - TGTGCCAGCAGCAGGGGACAACTATCCTACAATGAGCAGTTCTTC CASSRGQLSYNEQFF
TRBJ1-6 TRBV28 many - TGTGCCAGCAGGCCAGCGGGTTTGTGGGATTCACCCCTCCACTTT CASRPAGLWDSPLHF
TRBJ2-7 TRBV5-4 many TRBD1 TGTGCCAGCAGCCACGACAGGGGTCACGAGCAGTACTTC CASSHDRGHEQYF
TRBJ1-2 TRBV6-1 few - TGTGCCAGCAGTGAAAGCTATGGCTACACCTTC CASSESYGYTF
TRBJ1-5 TRBV28 few TRBD1 TGTGCCAGTGACCGGGGACAGTCTAGCAATCAGCCCCAGCATTTT CASDRGQSSNQPQHF